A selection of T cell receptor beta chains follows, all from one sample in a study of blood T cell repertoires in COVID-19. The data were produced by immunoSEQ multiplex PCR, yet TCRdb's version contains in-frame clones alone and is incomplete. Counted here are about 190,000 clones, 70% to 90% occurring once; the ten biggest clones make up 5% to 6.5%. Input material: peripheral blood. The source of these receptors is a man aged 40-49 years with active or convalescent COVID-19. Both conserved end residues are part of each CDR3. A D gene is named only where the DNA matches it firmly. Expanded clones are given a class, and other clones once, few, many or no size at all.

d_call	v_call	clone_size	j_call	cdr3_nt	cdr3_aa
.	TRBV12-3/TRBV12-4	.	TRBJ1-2	TGTGCCAGCAGTGCAGGGACTAACTATGGCTACACCTTC	CASSAGTNYGYTF
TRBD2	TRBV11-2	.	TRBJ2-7	TGTGCCAGCAGCTTCTACCCGGGACTAGCGGGAAAAGAGCAGTACTTC	CASSFYPGLAGKEQYF
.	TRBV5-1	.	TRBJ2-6	TGCGCCAGCAGCTTACAGGGAACTGGGGCCAACGTCCTGACTTTC	CASSLQGTGANVLTF
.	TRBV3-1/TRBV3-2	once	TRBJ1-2	TGTGCCAGCAGCCCATTTACACCCTCCTATGGCTACACCTTC	CASSPFTPSYGYTF
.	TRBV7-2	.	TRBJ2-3	TGTGCCAGCAGCTTAGCGTCGTCTTCAGGGTCGGATACGCAGTATTTT	CASSLASSSGSDTQYF
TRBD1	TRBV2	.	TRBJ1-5	TGTGCCAGCAGTGAAATGAACAGGGGACGTAGCAATCAGCCCCAGCATTTT	CASSEMNRGRSNQPQHF
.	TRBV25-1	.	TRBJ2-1	TGTGCCAGCAGTGAAACTAGTCTGACGGATAATGAGCAGTTCTTC	CASSETSLTDNEQFF
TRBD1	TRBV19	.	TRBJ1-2	TGTGCCAGTAGTGTCTCCGGGACAGCCTTCTATGGCTACACCTTC	CASSVSGTAFYGYTF
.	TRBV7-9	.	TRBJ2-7	TGTGCCAGCAGCTTGTTCTTGGGGGCCGAGCAGTACTTC	CASSLFLGAEQYF
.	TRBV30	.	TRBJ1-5	TGTGCCTGGAGTTCTTTCTTTAGCAATCAGCCCCAGCATTTT	CAWSSFFSNQPQHF
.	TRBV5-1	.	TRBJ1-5	TGCGCCAGCAGCCCGGACAGTAATAGCAATCAGCCCCAGCATTTT	CASSPDSNSNQPQHF
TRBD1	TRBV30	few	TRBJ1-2	TGTGCCTGGAGGGCAGTGACAGGGGGGAGTAATGGCTACACCTTC	CAWRAVTGGSNGYTF
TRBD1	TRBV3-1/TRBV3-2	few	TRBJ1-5	TGTGCCAGCAGCCAAGACGCAGGGGGCGTTCAGCCCCAGCATTTT	CASSQDAGGVQPQHF
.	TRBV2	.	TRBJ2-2	TGTGCAACCACGGGGGGCACTAGCGCCGGGGCCGGGGAGCTGTTTTTT	CATTGGTSAGAGELFF
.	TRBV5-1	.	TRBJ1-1	TGCGCCAGCAGTCCGCCCGTGGCGAACACTGAAGCTTTCTTT	CASSPPVANTEAFF
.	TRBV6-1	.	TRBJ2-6	TGTGCCAGCAGTGAACGTGTCCGTGTCCTGACTTTC	CASSERVRVLTF
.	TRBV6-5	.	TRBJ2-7	TGTGCCAGCAGTTGGGGCCGAGGCTACGAGCAGTACTTC	CASSWGRGYEQYF
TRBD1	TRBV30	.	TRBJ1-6	TGTGCTGCTACAGGGGAGTATAATTCACCCCTCCACTTT	CAATGEYNSPLHF
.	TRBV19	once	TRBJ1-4	TGTGCCAGTAGTAATCACCGCGGCCCTCTTGAAAAACTGTTTTTT	CASSNHRGPLEKLFF
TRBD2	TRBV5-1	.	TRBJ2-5	TGCGCCAGCAGCCAGACGGCCGGGGGGGCCCAAGAGACCCAGTACTTC	CASSQTAGGAQETQYF
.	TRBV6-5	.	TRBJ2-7	TGTGCCAGCAGTTACTCGAGGGGAGGCGAGCAGTACTTC	CASSYSRGGEQYF
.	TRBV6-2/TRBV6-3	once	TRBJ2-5	TGTGCCAGCAGTAAAACTTCGGAGACCCAGTACTTC	CASSKTSETQYF
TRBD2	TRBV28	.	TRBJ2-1	TGTGCCAGCGAGCGGGAGGTTGAGCAGTTCTTC	CASEREVEQFF
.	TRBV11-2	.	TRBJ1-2	TGTGCCAGCAGCTTAAAAGGGGGTGTGGGCTACACCTTC	CASSLKGGVGYTF
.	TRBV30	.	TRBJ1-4	TGTGCCTGGACCCCGGGGTTACATGAAAAACTGTTTTTT	CAWTPGLHEKLFF
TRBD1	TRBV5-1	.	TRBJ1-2	TGCGCCAGCAGCTTGGGCCCGCCAGGTGACAGGGTTGGAAGCTACACCTTC	CASSLGPPGDRVGSYTF
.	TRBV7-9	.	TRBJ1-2	TGTGCCAGCAGCTTAGTCTGGCAGGCCGATAACTATGGCTACACCTTC	CASSLVWQADNYGYTF
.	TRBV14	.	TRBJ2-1	TGTGCCAGCAGCCAAGGAAGGGGAGCGGGGCAGTTCTTC	CASSQGRGAGQFF
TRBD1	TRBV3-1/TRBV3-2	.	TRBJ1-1	TGTGCCAGCAGCCAAACCCCGGGACAGAGGGTGAACACTGAAGCTTTCTTT	CASSQTPGQRVNTEAFF
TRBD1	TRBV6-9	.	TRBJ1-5	TGTGCCAGCAGTTATTACGGGACAGGGCCGAATTCTAGCAATCAGCCCCAGCATTTT	CASSYYGTGPNSSNQPQHF
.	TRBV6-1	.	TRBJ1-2	TGTGCCAGCAGTGATTCTATGAGGAATGGAAATGCTTATGGCTACACCTTC	CASSDSMRNGNAYGYTF
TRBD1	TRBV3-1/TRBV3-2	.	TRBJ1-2	TGTGCCAGCAGCTCGAGAGACAGGGTTGAAGGCTACACCTTC	CASSSRDRVEGYTF
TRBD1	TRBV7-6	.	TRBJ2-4	TGTGCCAGCAGCTTAGGGGGACAGCTCCAACTAGCCAAAAACATTCAGTACTTC	CASSLGGQLQLAKNIQYF
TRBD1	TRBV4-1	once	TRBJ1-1	TGCGCCAGCCGGGGACAGCCGAACACTGAAGCTTTCTTT	CASRGQPNTEAFF
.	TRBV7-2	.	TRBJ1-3	TGTGCCAGCAGCTGGGGCCGGGACATAAGTGGAAACACCATATATTTT	CASSWGRDISGNTIYF
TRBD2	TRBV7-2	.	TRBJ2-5	TGTGCCAGCAGCCCCGGGAAGCGGGGGGGGCAAGAGACCCAGTACTTC	CASSPGKRGGQETQYF
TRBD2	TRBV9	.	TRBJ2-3	TGTGCCAGCAGCGCGCGGGGGGCGAGCACAGATACGCAGTATTTT	CASSARGASTDTQYF